This T cell receptor (beta chain) was identified in a study of cytomegalovirus exposure and HLA in healthy donors. The study's findings and limits: After further analysis at a later stage, 15,000 to 20,000 TCR beta sequences were associated with HLA alleles at 0.05 false discovery rate.

Worth noting for this clone: The target antigen is unknown.

PCR was performed using 60 Vbeta and 13 Jbeta primers. Here immunoSEQ multiplex PCR was the method, and the copy in TCRdb shows in-frame clones only, minus some. This table lists about 96,000 clones. The CDR3 is 12 residues long. Trimming shortened V by 4 bases and J by 6 bases, and 7 bases separated the two germline ends. Germline assignment: CDR1 SGDLS and CDR2 YYNGEE. This TCR derives from a woman aged 30 to 39 in good health and CMV-seronegative. Sequencing was carried out using PBMCs. The genes are TRBV9 and TRBJ2-2; D unclear. The CDR3 DNA reads TGTGCCAGCAGCCCCCTACCCGGGGAGCTGTTTTTT. This codes for CASSPLPGELFF.